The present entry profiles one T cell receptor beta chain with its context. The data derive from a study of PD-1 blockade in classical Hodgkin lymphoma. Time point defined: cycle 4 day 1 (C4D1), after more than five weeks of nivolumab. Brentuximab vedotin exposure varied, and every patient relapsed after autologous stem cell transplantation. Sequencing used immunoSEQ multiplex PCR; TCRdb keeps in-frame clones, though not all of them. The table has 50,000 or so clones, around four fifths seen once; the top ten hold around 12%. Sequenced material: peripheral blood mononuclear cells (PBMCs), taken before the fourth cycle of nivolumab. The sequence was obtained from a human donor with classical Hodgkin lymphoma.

The CDR3 is CASRPTQANQPQHF. The DNA of the CDR3 is TGTGCCAGCCGACCCACACAGGCTAATCAGCCCCAGCATTTT. The chain has TRBV28 and TRBJ1-5, with D possibly being TRBD1 (5 bases). Per germline, CDR1 MDHEN and CDR2 SYDVKM. The CDR3 loop spans 14 amino acids. V was shortened by 8 bases and J by 4 bases, with 15 bases between the two germline ends.